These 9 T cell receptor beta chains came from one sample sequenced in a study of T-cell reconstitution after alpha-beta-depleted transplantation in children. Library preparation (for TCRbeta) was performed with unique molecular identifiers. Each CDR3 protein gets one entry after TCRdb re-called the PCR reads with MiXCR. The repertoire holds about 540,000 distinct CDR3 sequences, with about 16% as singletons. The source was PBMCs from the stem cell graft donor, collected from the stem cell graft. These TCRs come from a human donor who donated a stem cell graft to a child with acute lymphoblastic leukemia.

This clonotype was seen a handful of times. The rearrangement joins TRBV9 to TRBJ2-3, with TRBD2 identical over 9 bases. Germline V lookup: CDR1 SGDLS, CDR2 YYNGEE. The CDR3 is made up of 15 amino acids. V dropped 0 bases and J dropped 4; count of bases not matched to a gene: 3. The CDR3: CASSVGGRGSDTQYF. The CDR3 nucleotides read TGTGCCAGCAGCGTAGGCGGGAGGGGGTCAGATACGCAGTATTTT.

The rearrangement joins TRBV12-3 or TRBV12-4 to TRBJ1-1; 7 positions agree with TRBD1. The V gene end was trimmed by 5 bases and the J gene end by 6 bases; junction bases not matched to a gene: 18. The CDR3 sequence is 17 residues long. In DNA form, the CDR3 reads TGTGCCAGCAGTACCAGACAGGGAGTGCGAGTGAAGGCTGAAGCTTTCTTT. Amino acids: CASSTRQGVRVKAEAFF.

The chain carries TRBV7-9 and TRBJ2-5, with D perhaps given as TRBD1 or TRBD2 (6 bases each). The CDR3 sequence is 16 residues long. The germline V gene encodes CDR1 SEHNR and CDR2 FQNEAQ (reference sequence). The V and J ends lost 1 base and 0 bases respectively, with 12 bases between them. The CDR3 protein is CASSLERGAYQETQYF. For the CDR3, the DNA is TGTGCCAGCAGCTTAGAGAGGGGGGCCTACCAAGAGACCCAGTACTTC.

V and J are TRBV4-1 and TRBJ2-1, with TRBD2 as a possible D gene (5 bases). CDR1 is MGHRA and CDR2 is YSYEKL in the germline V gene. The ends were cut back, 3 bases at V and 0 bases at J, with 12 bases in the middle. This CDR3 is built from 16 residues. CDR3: CASSHTRLTSYNEQFF. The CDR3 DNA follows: TGCGCCAGCAGCCACACTCGACTAACCTCCTACAATGAGCAGTTCTTC.

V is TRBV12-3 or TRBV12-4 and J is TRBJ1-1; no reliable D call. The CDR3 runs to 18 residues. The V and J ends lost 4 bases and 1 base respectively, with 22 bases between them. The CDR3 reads CASSSTELGRVRNTEAFF. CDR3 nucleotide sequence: TGTGCCAGCAGTTCCACCGAATTGGGCCGGGTGCGGAACACTGAAGCTTTCTTT.

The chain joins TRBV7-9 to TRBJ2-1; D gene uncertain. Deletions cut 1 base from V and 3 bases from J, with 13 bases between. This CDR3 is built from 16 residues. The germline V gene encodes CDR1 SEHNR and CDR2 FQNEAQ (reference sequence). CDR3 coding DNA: TGTGCCAGCAGCTTAGTTATTGGGGTAGACTACAATGAGCAGTTCTTC. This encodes CASSLVIGVDYNEQFF.

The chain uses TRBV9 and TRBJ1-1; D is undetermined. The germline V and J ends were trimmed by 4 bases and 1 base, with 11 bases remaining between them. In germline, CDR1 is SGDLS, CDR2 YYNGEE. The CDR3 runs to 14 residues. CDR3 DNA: TGTGCCAGCAGCCCCCACGGAGAGAACACTGAAGCTTTCTTT. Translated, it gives CASSPHGENTEAFF.

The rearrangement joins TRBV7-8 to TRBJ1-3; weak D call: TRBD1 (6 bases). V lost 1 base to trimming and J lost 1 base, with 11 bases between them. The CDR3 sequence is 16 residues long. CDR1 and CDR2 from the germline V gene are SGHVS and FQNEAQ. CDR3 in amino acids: CASSLVGGLSGNTIYF. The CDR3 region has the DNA TGTGCCAGCAGCTTAGTAGGGGGACTTTCTGGAAACACCATATATTTT.

The CDR3 reads CSAKDLDRGHQETQYF. In DNA, the CDR3 is TGCAGTGCTAAGGATTTGGACAGGGGGCACCAAGAGACCCAGTACTTC. This rearrangement joins TRBV20-1 to TRBJ2-5; 11 bases line up with TRBD1. The CDR3 has 16 amino acids. Germline V gene lookup returns CDR1 DFQATT and CDR2 SNEGSKA (reference sequence). V dropped 4 bases and J dropped 0; count of bases not matched to a gene: 7.